Listed below are T cell receptor beta chains from one sample, sequenced in a study of T cell clusters in autoimmune cytopenias. TCRdb derives one entry per CDR3 protein from the multiplex PCR reads, leaving out DNA. This sample contains 2,500 to 3,000 distinct CDR3 sequences. Material: peripheral blood. These receptors were obtained from a human donor with an autoimmune cytopenia or autoimmune hepatitis (not recorded which). Each CDR3 is given with its conserved first and last residue. Each record gives: CDR3 protein, J gene, V gene, clone size. Part of the rows lack a size; the others show once, few, many or a class for expanded clones.

cdr3_aa: CASKPDRGLNNSPLHF
j_call: TRBJ1-6
v_call: TRBV19
clone_size: medium-sized

cdr3_aa: CASIPGDFFGGYTF
j_call: TRBJ1-2
v_call: TRBV6-5
clone_size: medium-sized

cdr3_aa: CASSFTTFPTRETQYF
j_call: TRBJ2-5
v_call: TRBV12-3/TRBV12-4
clone_size: medium-sized

cdr3_aa: CASSQNRGDTQYF
j_call: TRBJ2-3
v_call: TRBV5-4
clone_size: medium-sized

cdr3_aa: CASSSRQGAANTGELFF
j_call: TRBJ2-2
v_call: TRBV4-3
clone_size: .

cdr3_aa: CASAQGAANYGYTF
j_call: TRBJ1-2
v_call: TRBV30
clone_size: medium-sized

cdr3_aa: CASSLFTGDYGYTF
j_call: TRBJ1-2
v_call: TRBV5-4
clone_size: medium-sized

cdr3_aa: CASRSGGHQETQYF
j_call: TRBJ2-5
v_call: TRBV11-2
clone_size: .

cdr3_aa: CASSPPRNSNQPQHF
j_call: TRBJ1-5
v_call: TRBV19
clone_size: medium-sized

cdr3_aa: CASMTAGAKGEQFF
j_call: TRBJ2-1
v_call: TRBV27
clone_size: medium-sized

cdr3_aa: CASRYRRQGYTEAFF
j_call: TRBJ1-1
v_call: TRBV13
clone_size: medium-sized

cdr3_aa: CATGLRESGNTIYF
j_call: TRBJ1-3
v_call: TRBV15
clone_size: medium-sized

cdr3_aa: CASSPGTGAYEQYF
j_call: TRBJ2-7
v_call: TRBV13
clone_size: medium-sized

cdr3_aa: CASSSTDRAGGYTF
j_call: TRBJ1-2
v_call: TRBV7-9
clone_size: medium-sized

cdr3_aa: CASGIGKGGQPQHF
j_call: TRBJ1-5
v_call: TRBV7-6
clone_size: medium-sized

cdr3_aa: CASSLAPDLGQYF
j_call: TRBJ2-7
v_call: TRBV11-1
clone_size: medium-sized

cdr3_aa: CAWNREGTEAFF
j_call: TRBJ1-1
v_call: TRBV30
clone_size: medium-sized

cdr3_aa: CASTVAGANVLTF
j_call: TRBJ2-6
v_call: TRBV11-1
clone_size: large

cdr3_aa: CASRDAVEAFF
j_call: TRBJ1-1
v_call: TRBV6-2/TRBV6-3
clone_size: .

cdr3_aa: CASSWSRELDEQYF
j_call: TRBJ2-7
v_call: TRBV19
clone_size: medium-sized

cdr3_aa: CASSAEGTDYNEQFF
j_call: TRBJ2-1
v_call: TRBV9
clone_size: .

cdr3_aa: CASSLEARLDTQYF
j_call: TRBJ2-3
v_call: TRBV7-2
clone_size: medium-sized

cdr3_aa: CASTDRDGSSYNEQFF
j_call: TRBJ2-1
v_call: TRBV19
clone_size: medium-sized

cdr3_aa: CASSRDRENEKLFF
j_call: TRBJ1-4
v_call: TRBV6-1
clone_size: medium-sized

cdr3_aa: CASSYQLGFSNQPQHF
j_call: TRBJ1-5
v_call: TRBV6-2/TRBV6-3
clone_size: medium-sized

cdr3_aa: CASRRTGVTEAFF
j_call: TRBJ1-1
v_call: TRBV6-1
clone_size: medium-sized

cdr3_aa: CASSLSGGLVNEQFF
j_call: TRBJ2-1
v_call: TRBV5-1
clone_size: .

cdr3_aa: CASSYGTSSTGELFF
j_call: TRBJ2-2
v_call: TRBV6-5
clone_size: medium-sized

cdr3_aa: CASSLSGETYEQYF
j_call: TRBJ2-7
v_call: TRBV28
clone_size: .

cdr3_aa: CAPGGGERGPETQYF
j_call: TRBJ2-5
v_call: TRBV30
clone_size: medium-sized

cdr3_aa: CASSLAESGGINEQFF
j_call: TRBJ2-1
v_call: TRBV5-1
clone_size: medium-sized

cdr3_aa: CASSGYDSGNTIYF
j_call: TRBJ1-3
v_call: TRBV6-1
clone_size: medium-sized

cdr3_aa: CASSLFGRGPQQPQHF
j_call: TRBJ1-5
v_call: TRBV27
clone_size: .

cdr3_aa: CASSPFQGITTEAFF
j_call: TRBJ1-1
v_call: TRBV13
clone_size: medium-sized

cdr3_aa: CASSSGGGPGNSPLHF
j_call: TRBJ1-6
v_call: TRBV7-6
clone_size: medium-sized

cdr3_aa: CASTQTGELFF
j_call: TRBJ2-2
v_call: TRBV12-3/TRBV12-4
clone_size: medium-sized